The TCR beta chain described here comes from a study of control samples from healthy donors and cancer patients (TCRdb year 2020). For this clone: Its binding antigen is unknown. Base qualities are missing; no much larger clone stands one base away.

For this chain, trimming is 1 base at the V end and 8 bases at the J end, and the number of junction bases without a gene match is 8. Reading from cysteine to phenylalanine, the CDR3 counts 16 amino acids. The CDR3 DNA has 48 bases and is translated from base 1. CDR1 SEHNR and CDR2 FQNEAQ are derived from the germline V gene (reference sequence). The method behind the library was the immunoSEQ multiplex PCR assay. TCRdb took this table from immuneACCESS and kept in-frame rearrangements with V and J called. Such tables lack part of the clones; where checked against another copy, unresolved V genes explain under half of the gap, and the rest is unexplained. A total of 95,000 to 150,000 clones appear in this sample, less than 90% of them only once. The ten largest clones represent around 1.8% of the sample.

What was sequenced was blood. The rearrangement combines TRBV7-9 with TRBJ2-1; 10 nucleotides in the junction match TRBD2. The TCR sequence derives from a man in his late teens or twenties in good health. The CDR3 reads CASSLGSLAGAHEQFF. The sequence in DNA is TGTGCCAGCAGCTTAGGGAGCCTAGCGGGAGCTCATGAGCAGTTCTTC.